One and the same sample provided the 11 T cell receptor beta chains below, sequenced in a study of cytomegalovirus exposure and HLA in healthy donors. The PCR employed 60 Vbeta primers together with 13 Jbeta primers. Measured with immunoSEQ multiplex PCR; TCRdb has only the in-frame clones, and not every one. This sample has tens of thousands of clones, with approximately 76% found just once. Sequenced sample: PBMCs. Receptors were obtained from a male donor in good health and CMV-seronegative.

The rearrangement uses TRBV7-9 and TRBJ2-5; D call uncertain. V was pared by 5 bases and J by 5 bases, with 12 bases between. Germline values: CDR1 SEHNR, CDR2 FQNEAQ (reference sequence). This CDR3 is built from 13 residues. The CDR3 sequence is CASSPNNGETQYF. The CDR3 DNA reads TGTGCCAGCAGCCCAAATAACGGGGAGACCCAGTACTTC.

CDR3 bases: TGTGCCAGCAGCTTCCGCGGATCCTATAATTCACCCCTCCACTTT. Its translation is CASSFRGSYNSPLHF. The genes are TRBV5-6 and TRBJ1-6; no clear D. In germline, CDR1 is SGHDT, CDR2 YYEEEE. The V and J ends lost 2 bases and 1 base respectively, with 7 bases between them. The CDR3 is 15 amino acids.

This chain joins TRBV19 and TRBJ2-3; TRBD1 matches 10 bases. CDR3 length: 13 residues. Germline V gene data show CDR1 as LNHDA and CDR2 as SQIVND (reference sequence). V lost 5 bases to trimming and J lost 10 bases; unmatched junction nucleotides: 6. DNA for the CDR3: TGTGCCAGTAGTTTCGACAGGGGGCGTTCGCAGTATTTT. This gives the protein CASSFDRGRSQYF. The entire variable domain, with the rest obtained from reference TRBV19 and TRBJ2-3, is as follows: DGGITQSPKYLFRKEGQNVTLSCEQNLNHDAMYWYRQDPGQGLRLIYYSQIVNDFQKGDIAEGYSVSREKKESFPLTVTSAQKNPTAFYLCASSFDRGRSQYFGPGTRLTVL.

In this sample, this clone turned up once. The chain joins TRBV7-3 to TRBJ1-1; 9 nucleotides match TRBD1. The CDR3 is 20 amino acids. Trimming took 0 bases from V and 3 from J; bases not matched to a gene: 17. Germline lookup yields CDR1 SGHTA and CDR2 FQGTGA. The CDR3 DNA reads TGTGCCAGCAGCTTAACCACCCAGAGAGAACAGGGGGCGCAGGACACTGAAGCTTTCTTT. Its translation: CASSLTTQREQGAQDTEAFF. Full variable domain (missing parts from reference TRBV7-3 and TRBJ1-1): GAGVSQTPSNKVTEKGKYVELRCDPISGHTALYWYRQSLGQGPEFLIYFQGTGAADDSGLPNDRFFAVRPEGSVSTLKIQRTERGDSAVYLCASSLTTQREQGAQDTEAFFGQGTRLTVV.

The rearrangement links TRBV4-3 to TRBJ2-3, with TRBD2 identical over 7 bases. Germline CDR1 LGHNA, CDR2 YSLEER. CDR3 length equals 14 residues. With 9 bases clipped from V and 2 bases from J, the junction kept 8 bases outside the gene matches. CDR3 DNA sequence: TGCGCCAGTTCTCTAGCGGTGGTCACAGATACGCAGTATTTT. Its protein product is CASSLAVVTDTQYF.

The chain's CDR3 is CASSFMMGGLRDFYEQYF. CDR3 bases: TGTGCCAGCAGTTTTATGATGGGCGGGCTTAGGGACTTTTACGAGCAGTACTTC. The V call is TRBV11-1, the J call TRBJ2-7; D might be TRBD2 (6 bases). CDR1 is SGHAT and CDR2 is FQDESV in the germline V gene (reference sequence). V lost 6 bases and J 4 bases, leaving 28 bases between the germline ends. The CDR3 runs to 18 residues.

There are a few counts of this clone. The V gene is TRBV18, the J gene TRBJ1-5; maybe TRBD1 (6 bases). V lost 3 bases and J 1 base, leaving 7 bases between the germline ends. CDR3 length: 14 amino acids. Germline V lookup: CDR1 KGHSH, CDR2 LQKENI. The CDR3 reads CASSPQGSNQPQHF. The DNA of the CDR3 is TGTGCCAGCTCACCCCAGGGGAGCAATCAGCCCCAGCATTTT.

The genes are TRBV6-1 and TRBJ2-7; perhaps TRBD2 as D (6 bases). CDR3 length equals 14 residues. Germline V gene lookup returns CDR1 MNHNS and CDR2 SASEGT. The V end was cut by 9 bases, the J end by 0 bases, with 15 bases between. In nucleotides, the CDR3 is TGTGCCAGTTCCTCGAGGGAGGACTCCTACGAGCAGTACTTC. This gives the protein CASSSREDSYEQYF.

This chain connects TRBV6-4 to TRBJ2-7; TRBD1 is a possible D gene (5 bases). V was cut by 3 bases and J by 5 bases, with 11 bases left in between. CDR1 is MRHNA, CDR2 SNTAGT, per germline. CDR3 length: 13 amino acids. This CDR3 is CASSEQGGHEQYF. In DNA, the CDR3 is TGTGCCAGCAGTGAGCAGGGTGGCCACGAGCAGTACTTC.

The chain employs TRBV6-5 and TRBJ1-6; 11 nucleotides line up with TRBD1. CDR3 length equals 15 residues. After removal of 6 bases from V and 10 bases from J, the junction contained 8 bases not matched to a gene. Germline V gene data show CDR1 as MNHEY and CDR2 as SVGAGI. The CDR3 loop is CASRAGDRGVSPLHF. CDR3 nucleotides: TGTGCCAGCAGGGCCGGGGACAGGGGGGTATCACCCCTCCACTTT.

The chain has TRBV11-3 and TRBJ2-1; TRBD2 matches at 10 bases. V lost 5 bases and J lost 2; bases outside the gene matches: 3. This CDR3 has 15 amino acids. From germline, CDR1 is SGHNT and CDR2 YENEEA. CDR3 sequence (DNA): TGTGCCAGCAGCCCCAGCGGGGGGGCCTACAATGAGCAGTTCTTC. Protein: CASSPSGGAYNEQFF.